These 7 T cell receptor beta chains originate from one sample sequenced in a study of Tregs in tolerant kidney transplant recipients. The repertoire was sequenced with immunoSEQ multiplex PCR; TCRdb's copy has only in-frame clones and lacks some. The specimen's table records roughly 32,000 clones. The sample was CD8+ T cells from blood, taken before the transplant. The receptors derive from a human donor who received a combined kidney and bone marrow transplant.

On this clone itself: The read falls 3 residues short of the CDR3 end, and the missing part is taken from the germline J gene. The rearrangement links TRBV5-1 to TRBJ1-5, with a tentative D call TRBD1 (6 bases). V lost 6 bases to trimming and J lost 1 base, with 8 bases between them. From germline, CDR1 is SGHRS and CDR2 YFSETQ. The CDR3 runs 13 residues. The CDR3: CASTDRSNQPQHF. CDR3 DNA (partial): TGCGCCAGCACGGACAGAAGCAATCAGCCC.

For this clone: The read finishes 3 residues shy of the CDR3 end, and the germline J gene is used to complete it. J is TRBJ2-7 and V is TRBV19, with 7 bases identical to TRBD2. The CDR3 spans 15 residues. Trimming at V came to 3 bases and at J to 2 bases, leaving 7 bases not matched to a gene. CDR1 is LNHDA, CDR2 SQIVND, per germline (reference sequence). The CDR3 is CASSMGGDSTYEQYF. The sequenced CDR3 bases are TGTGCCAGTAGTATGGGGGGGGATAGTACCTACGAG.

CDR3 DNA (partial): TGCAGTGCTAGAACTATAACAGATACG. It is translated as CSARTITDT. The full CDR3 sequence reads CSARTITDTQYF. The genes are TRBV20-1 and TRBJ2-3; D is unresolved. The read comes to an end 3 residues before the CDR3 does, leaving the germline J gene to fill in the end. The CDR3 runs to 12 residues. Per germline, CDR1 DFQATT and CDR2 SNEGSKA (reference sequence). V lost 2 bases and J lost 3, with 6 bases in between.

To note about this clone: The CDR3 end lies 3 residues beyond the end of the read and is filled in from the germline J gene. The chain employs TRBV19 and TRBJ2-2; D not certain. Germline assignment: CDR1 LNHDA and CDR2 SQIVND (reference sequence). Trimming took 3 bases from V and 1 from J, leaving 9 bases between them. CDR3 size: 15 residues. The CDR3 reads CASSILPGNTGELFF. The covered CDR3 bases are TGTGCCAGTAGTATCCTCCCGGGGAACACCGGGGAG.

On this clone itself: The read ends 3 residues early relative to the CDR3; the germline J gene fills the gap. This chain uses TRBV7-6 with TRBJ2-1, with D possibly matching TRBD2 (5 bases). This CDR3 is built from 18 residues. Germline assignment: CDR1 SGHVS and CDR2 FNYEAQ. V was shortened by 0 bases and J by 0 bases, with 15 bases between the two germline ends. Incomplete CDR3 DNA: TGTGCCAGCAGCTTAGCCCTCCAACCGGGGAGCTCCTACAATGAG. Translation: CASSLALQPGSSYNE. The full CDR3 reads CASSLALQPGSSYNEQFF.

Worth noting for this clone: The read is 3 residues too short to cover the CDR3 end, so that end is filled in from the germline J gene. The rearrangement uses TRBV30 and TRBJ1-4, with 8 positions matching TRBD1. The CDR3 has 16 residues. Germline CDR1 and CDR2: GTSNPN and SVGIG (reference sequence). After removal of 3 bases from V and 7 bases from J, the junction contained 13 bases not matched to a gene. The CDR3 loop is CAWRGAGGQGLEKLFF. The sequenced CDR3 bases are TGTGCCTGGAGAGGAGCTGGAGGACAGGGCCTTGAAAAA.

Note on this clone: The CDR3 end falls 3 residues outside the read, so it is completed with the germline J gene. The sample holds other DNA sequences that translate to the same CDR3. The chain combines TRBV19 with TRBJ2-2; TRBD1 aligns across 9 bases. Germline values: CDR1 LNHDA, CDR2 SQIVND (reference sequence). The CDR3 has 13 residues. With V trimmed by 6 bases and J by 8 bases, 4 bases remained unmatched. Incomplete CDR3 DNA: TGTGCCAGTAGGACAGGGGGTACTGGGGAG. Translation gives CASRTGGTGE. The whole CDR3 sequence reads CASRTGGTGELFF.